These T cell receptor beta chains were read from a single sample in a study of cytomegalovirus exposure and HLA in healthy donors. Repertoires were generated with immunoSEQ multiplex PCR, while TCRdb's copy carries only in-frame clones and drops some. This table has under 140,000 clones, around 85% appearing once. Input material: PBMCs. Every receptor here comes from a man in his forties in good health and CMV-seronegative. CDR3s include the opening cysteine and the closing phenylalanine or tryptophan.

>TRBV30|TRBJ1-6
CAWGQTNSPLHF
>TRBV18|TRBJ2-1
CASSPGGVFDEQFF
>TRBV2|TRBJ1-1
CASPRGGGTDTEAFF
>TRBV28|TRBJ1-1
CASRSDRGHQDTEAFF
>TRBV28|TRBJ2-5
CASSGAGQSTKTQYF
>TRBV7-2|TRBJ2-7
CASSLFGFSYEQYF
>TRBV6-6|TRBJ1-1
CASSLGQGRTKAFF
>TRBV9|TRBJ2-3
CASSPRTGQSTDTQYF
>TRBV28|TRBJ1-5
CASSTPGAGNQPQHF
>TRBV7-8|TRBJ2-7
CASSYRLAATYEQYF
>TRBV27|TRBJ1-2
CASSLRGTGNGYTF
>TRBV5-1|TRBJ2-5
CASSSGEETQYF
>TRBV9|TRBJ2-1
CASSGAILANEQFF
>TRBV28|TRBJ2-7
CASSEGGGYEQYF
>TRBV29-1|TRBJ2-2
CSVQRTGGATGELFF
>TRBV18|TRBJ1-5
CASSPQQGASQPQHF
>TRBV9|TRBJ1-2
CASSVGGEGYTF
>TRBV2|TRBJ1-5
CASSVGTGGRQPQHF
>TRBV5-1|TRBJ2-7
CASSFGDRVTSEQYF
>TRBV7-8|TRBJ2-2
CASSLAGGGGANTGELFF
>TRBV6-5|TRBJ2-1
CASSYEAYNEQFF
>TRBV15|TRBJ1-2
CATSRGGGGYTF
>TRBV5-6|TRBJ1-5
CASSKGVFNQPQHF
>TRBV7-3|TRBJ2-1
CASSSRGRGPGEQFF
>TRBV6-1|TRBJ1-2
CASTPEGAGGSGYTF